Listed below are T cell receptor beta chains from one sample, sequenced in a study of monozygotic twins with inflammatory bowel disease. TCRdb reprocessed the 5' RACE reads and reports one entry per CDR3 protein, with no DNA. The sample table sets out 350,000 to 400,000 distinct CDR3 sequences. Source material: blood. The receptors were gathered from a human donor with ulcerative colitis or Crohn's disease, or a healthy co-twin of an affected twin (not recorded which). CDR3s include the opening cysteine and the closing phenylalanine or tryptophan.

j_call	v_call	cdr3_aa
TRBJ2-3	TRBV28	CASSLLGTGVADTQYF
TRBJ2-5	TRBV6-2/TRBV6-3	CASKLRQGIGQEIQYF
TRBJ1-5	TRBV11-2	CASSSDRVLQPQHF
TRBJ2-7	TRBV6-2/TRBV6-3	CASSYPDRDYEQYF
TRBJ2-1	TRBV20-1	CSARGTGALGSYNEQFF
TRBJ1-5	TRBV12-3/TRBV12-4	CASSLAGQGRNQPQHF
TRBJ1-5	TRBV18	CASSPGQGLNQPQHF
TRBJ1-2	TRBV7-2	CASSLSGFYGYTF
TRBJ1-2	TRBV7-6	CASSLAGGQATGGYTF
TRBJ1-1	TRBV12-3/TRBV12-4	CASSLGTGKNTEAFF
TRBJ2-7	TRBV5-1	CASSLGRHQYF
TRBJ1-5	TRBV5-1	CASSLDPGANNQPQHF
TRBJ2-3	TRBV6-1	CASSARTARTDTQYF
TRBJ2-1	TRBV25-1	CASSPFNEQFF
TRBJ2-7	TRBV12-3/TRBV12-4	CASSFLIGSGTGVYEQYF
TRBJ2-3	TRBV20-1	CSAQPSGGAHTQYF
TRBJ2-5	TRBV7-2	CASSLALASGPETQYF
TRBJ1-1	TRBV6-5	CASSYSPGTEAFF
TRBJ2-7	TRBV29-1	CSVEWVSRGEQYF
TRBJ2-7	TRBV3-1	CASSQSGRSYEQYF
TRBJ2-2	TRBV9	CASSVGLGGYYTGELFF
TRBJ2-3	TRBV4-3	CASSQGPTGTGYTADTQYF